One sample yielded the 29 T cell receptor beta chains listed below, sequenced in a study of control samples from healthy donors and cancer patients. Here immunoSEQ multiplex PCR was the method, and the copy in TCRdb shows in-frame clones only, minus some. The data hold fewer than 110,000 clones, with roughly 90% observed a single time. Sequencing was done on a sample of PBMCs. Source of these receptors: a man aged 60 to 69 with lung cancer.

The gene calls are TRBV7-9 and TRBJ1-6; tentative D call: TRBD1 (5 bases). Germline V gene sequence: CDR1 SEHNR, CDR2 FQNEAQ (reference sequence). The CDR3 contains 12 residues. Deletions cut 0 bases from V and 13 bases from J, with 7 bases between. In DNA, the CDR3 is TGTGCCAGCAGCTTAGCAGGGGATCCCCTCCACTTT. Protein product: CASSLAGDPLHF. Full variable domain (rest looked up from reference TRBV7-9 and TRBJ1-6): DTGVSQNPRHKITKRGQNVTFRCDPISEHNRLYWYRQTLGQGPEFLTYFQNEAQLEKSRLLSDRFSAERPKGSFSTLEIQRTEQGDSAMYLCASSLAGDPLHFGNGTRLTVT.

This clone turned up a few times. This rearrangement joins TRBV11-2 to TRBJ2-5; 12 bases match TRBD2. Losses at the gene ends were 9 bases for V and 3 bases for J; bases not matched to a gene: 2. Germline V gives CDR1 SGHAT, CDR2 FQNNGV. The CDR3 has 13 residues. CDR3 loop: CASRLAGEETQYF. The CDR3 nucleotides are TGTGCCAGTAGACTAGCGGGGGAAGAGACCCAGTACTTC.

The chain couples TRBV5-1 to TRBJ1-1, with a possible D match to TRBD1 (5 bases). The germline V gene encodes CDR1 SGHRS and CDR2 YFSETQ. Trimming removed 4 bases at V and 2 bases at J, with 15 bases between. The CDR3 extends over 15 amino acids. In DNA form, the CDR3 reads TGCGCCAGCAGCAGAATGGGGCAACTTAACACTGAAGCTTTCTTT. It is translated as CASSRMGQLNTEAFF. The whole variable domain, filled in from reference TRBV5-1 and TRBJ1-1, reads KAGVTQTPRYLIKTRGQQVTLSCSPISGHRSVSWYQQTPGQGLQFLFEYFSETQRNKGNFPGRFSGRQFSNSRSEMNVSTLELGDSALYLCASSRMGQLNTEAFFGQGTRLTVV.

The chain carries TRBV9 and TRBJ2-3; D gene uncertain. Germline CDR1 and CDR2: SGDLS and YYNGEE. V lost 0 bases and J 2 bases, leaving 13 bases between the germline ends. The CDR3 extends over 16 amino acids. The DNA for the CDR3 is TGTGCCAGCAGCGTAGATCCCCGACGGACCACAGATACGCAGTATTTT. Its protein is CASSVDPRRTTDTQYF.

This chain links TRBV10-3 with TRBJ2-7, with 7 bases matching TRBD1. V was clipped by 4 bases and J by 5 bases; unmatched bases: 5. This CDR3 comprises 13 residues. CDR1 is ENHRY, CDR2 SYGVKD, per germline. The CDR3 here is CAISGNRGNEQYV. For the CDR3, the DNA is TGTGCCATCAGTGGAAACAGGGGCAACGAGCAGTACGTC.

The chain has TRBV2 and TRBJ1-2, with D uncertain. CDR3 length: 11 amino acids. Germline V gene sequence: CDR1 SNHLY, CDR2 FYNNEI. Trimming shortened V by 6 bases and J by 1 base, and 3 bases separated the two germline ends. The CDR3 nucleotides are TGTGCCAGCAGGTTTAACTATGGCTACACCTTC. Amino acid sequence: CASRFNYGYTF.

This CDR3 reads CASSAKVSNQPQHF. In DNA, the CDR3 is TGTGCCAGCAGTGCTAAGGTCTCCAATCAGCCCCAGCATTTT. This chain connects TRBV21-1 to TRBJ1-5. TRBV21-1 is annotated as a pseudogene. This CDR3 has 14 residues.

The chain is built from TRBV12-3 or TRBV12-4 and TRBJ2-1; no reliable D call. There are 12 residues in the CDR3. With 5 bases removed from V and 5 bases from J, the gap between germline ends came to 7 bases. The chain's CDR3 is CASSPRDNEQFF. CDR3 DNA: TGTGCCAGCAGTCCTAGGGACAATGAGCAGTTCTTC.

The chain joins TRBV18 to TRBJ1-3; D uncertain. V was cut by 4 bases and J by 0 bases, with 10 bases left in between. The CDR3 has 15 amino acids. The germline CDR1 and CDR2 sequences are KGHSH and LQKENI. This CDR3 is CASSRTATSGNTIYF. In DNA, the CDR3 is TGTGCCAGCTCACGTACGGCGACCTCTGGAAACACCATATATTTT.

V is TRBV7-8 and J is TRBJ1-4; 7 positions match TRBD1. With V trimmed by 1 base and J by 4 bases, 3 bases remained unmatched. The CDR3 loop spans 15 amino acids. From germline, CDR1 is SGHVS and CDR2 FQNEAQ. The CDR3 sequence: CASSLGGTVNEKLFF. The CDR3 nucleotides read TGTGCCAGCAGCTTAGGAGGGACAGTTAATGAAAAACTGTTTTTT.

The chain combines TRBV9 with TRBJ2-3; 8 bases map to TRBD1. The V gene end was trimmed by 0 bases and the J gene end by 2 bases; junction bases not matched to a gene: 8. In germline, CDR1 is SGDLS, CDR2 YYNGEE. CDR3 size: 17 residues. The CDR3 sequence: CASSVGQGAKITDTQYF. CDR3 nucleotide sequence: TGTGCCAGCAGCGTAGGGCAGGGGGCGAAAATCACAGATACGCAGTATTTT.

V and J are TRBV10-3 and TRBJ2-7, with a weak D call TRBD2 (7 bases). The CDR3 is 15 amino acids. The V end lost 2 bases, the J end lost 5 bases, and 16 bases lay between the germline ends. The V gene's germline CDR1 is ENHRY and CDR2 SYGVKD. CDR3 coding DNA: TGTGCCATCAGTGAGGCCACTAGGGGGGGCCACGAGCAGTACGTC. Translated: CAISEATRGGHEQYV.

V and J are TRBV11-2 and TRBJ2-1; D gene ambiguous. V was cut by 4 bases and J by 13 bases, with 11 bases left in between. Germline values: CDR1 SGHAT, CDR2 FQNNGV. The CDR3 runs to 11 residues. The CDR3 DNA is TGTGCCAGCAGCTCCCCCGCAGCCCAGTTCTTC. Translation: CASSSPAAQFF.

The chain couples TRBV5-6 to TRBJ1-4; D is undetermined. V lost 1 base, J lost 1 base, and 11 bases lay in between. The CDR3 has 16 amino acids. Looked up from germline, CDR1 is SGHDT and CDR2 is YYEEEE. The CDR3 sequence: CASSLIGEGTNEKLFF. The CDR3 nucleotides are TGTGCCAGCAGCTTGATCGGGGAGGGAACTAATGAAAAACTGTTTTTT.

The chain employs TRBV30 and TRBJ1-1; D gene unclear. Germline-derived CDR1 and CDR2 are GTSNPN and SVGIG (reference sequence). The CDR3 is made up of 12 amino acids. The V and J ends lost 4 bases and 6 bases respectively, with 12 bases between them. CDR3 DNA sequence: TGTGCCTGGAAAAGAGAGAGGTCTGAAGCTTTCTTT. Its translation: CAWKRERSEAFF.

V is TRBV7-2 and J is TRBJ1-5; D is perhaps TRBD1 (5 bases). The CDR3 has 16 amino acids. Trimming pared 5 bases from V and 0 bases from J, leaving 14 bases between. Germline V lookup: CDR1 SGHTA, CDR2 FQGNSA. CDR3 protein: CASSRAGGDSNQPQHF. CDR3 coding DNA: TGTGCCAGCAGCCGCGCCGGAGGGGATAGCAATCAGCCCCAGCATTTT.

This clone was observed a single time. The CDR3 protein is CASRRTGLLNEQFF. The CDR3 nucleotides are TGTGCCAGCAGGCGGACAGGGCTCCTCAATGAGCAGTTCTTC. The J gene is TRBJ2-1, the V gene TRBV6-5; 8 bases match TRBD1. The CDR3 is 14 residues long. The germline V gene encodes CDR1 MNHEY and CDR2 SVGAGI. The J segment lost 6 bases and the V segment lost 6 bases, leaving 7 bases of the junction unmatched.

The genes are TRBV5-1 and TRBJ2-2; TRBD2 aligns across 9 bases. Per germline, CDR1 SGHRS and CDR2 YFSETQ. V was pared by 0 bases and J by 4 bases, with 1 base of the junction left unmatched. This CDR3 comprises 15 residues. CDR3 bases: TGCGCCAGCAGCTTGGATAGCGGGGGCACCGGGGAGCTGTTTTTT. Its translation: CASSLDSGGTGELFF. The entire variable domain, with the rest obtained from reference TRBV5-1 and TRBJ2-2, is as follows: KAGVTQTPRYLIKTRGQQVTLSCSPISGHRSVSWYQQTPGQGLQFLFEYFSETQRNKGNFPGRFSGRQFSNSRSEMNVSTLELGDSALYLCASSLDSGGTGELFFGEGSRLTVL.

This chain uses TRBV11-2 with TRBJ2-3; D not resolved. V was clipped by 9 bases and J by 3 bases, with 10 bases between them. The germline CDR1 and CDR2 sequences are SGHAT and FQNNGV. This CDR3 is 12 amino acids long. CDR3 protein: CASRLGTDTQYF. The CDR3 DNA is TGTGCCAGTAGGCTAGGGACAGATACGCAGTATTTT.

The gene calls are TRBV6-2 or TRBV6-3 and TRBJ1-4; 8 nucleotides match TRBD1. This CDR3 has 14 amino acids. Losses at the gene ends were 3 bases for V and 8 bases for J; bases not matched to a gene: 5. CDR1 MNHEY and CDR2 SVGEGT come from the germline V gene. CDR3 protein: CASSYGQGREKLFF. The CDR3 DNA reads as TGTGCCAGCAGTTATGGACAGGGCAGGGAAAAACTGTTTTTT.

This clone was observed many times. The chain employs TRBV5-1 and TRBJ2-7; D call uncertain. Germline values: CDR1 SGHRS, CDR2 YFSETQ. The CDR3 extends over 13 amino acids. V lost 0 bases and J lost 6, with 10 bases in between. CDR3 loop: CASSLGVQAEQYF. Here the CDR3 DNA reads TGCGCCAGCAGCTTGGGCGTGCAGGCCGAGCAGTACTTC.

The rearrangement joins TRBV5-8 to TRBJ1-5; D unresolved. The CDR3 loop spans 13 amino acids. The V gene's germline CDR1 is SGHTS and CDR2 YDEGEE. Trimming took off 5 bases at V and 5 bases at J, with 11 bases between the two ends. This CDR3 is CASRLDVYQPQHF. The CDR3, as DNA: TGTGCCAGCAGGCTGGACGTCTATCAGCCCCAGCATTTT.

V and J are TRBV30 and TRBJ1-5; D possibly corresponds to TRBD1 (6 bases). Trimming took off 5 bases at V and 3 bases at J, with 17 bases between the two ends. Looked up from germline, CDR1 is GTSNPN and CDR2 is SVGIG (reference sequence). The CDR3 length is 15 residues. CDR3 sequence: CAWGGRGALNQPQHF. CDR3 DNA: TGTGCCTGGGGGGGCAGGGGAGCCCTCAATCAGCCCCAGCATTTT.

This clone came up once. The rearrangement uses TRBV6-5 and TRBJ1-6; D is uncertain. This CDR3 has 13 amino acids. CDR1 is MNHEY and CDR2 is SVGAGI in the germline V gene. Trimming stripped 6 bases from V and 4 bases from J, with 7 bases between. The CDR3 sequence is CASSDPYNSPLHF. CDR3 bases: TGTGCCAGCAGCGATCCTTATAATTCACCCCTCCACTTT.

The V call is TRBV23-1, the J call TRBJ2-6, with D possibly matching TRBD1 (5 bases). TRBV23-1 carries the ORF label, with uncertain function. The V end was cut by 3 bases, the J end by 0 bases, with 6 bases between. The CDR3 extends over 15 amino acids. The CDR3 sequence is CASSHDSSGANVLTF. The CDR3 bases are TGCGCCAGCAGTCATGACAGCTCTGGGGCCAACGTCCTGACTTTC.

This chain joins TRBV20-1 and TRBJ2-1; no definite D call. From germline, CDR1 is DFQATT and CDR2 SNEGSKA (reference sequence). The CDR3 covers 11 residues. V lost 6 bases, J lost 4 bases, and 7 bases lay in between. The CDR3, as DNA: TGCAGTGCCGAGAGATACAATGAGCAGTTCTTC. Translation: CSAERYNEQFF.

The chain joins TRBV15 to TRBJ2-7, with a possible D match to TRBD2 (5 bases). The CDR3 sequence is 14 residues long. Trimming left V 0 bases short and J 6 bases short, with 12 bases between. Germline-derived CDR1 and CDR2 are LNHNV and YYDKDF (reference sequence). The CDR3, as DNA: TGTGCCACCAGCAGAGATTTTTCCGGAGGCGAGCAGTACGTC. Amino acids: CATSRDFSGGEQYV.

This chain connects TRBV19 to TRBJ1-5, with D perhaps matching TRBD1 (5 bases). CDR3 length equals 16 residues. In germline, CDR1 is LNHDA, CDR2 SQIVND (reference sequence). V was cut by 8 bases and J by 3 bases, with 20 bases left in between. CDR3 DNA: TGTGCCAGTCTCCGTGCCGGGACTGAATACAATCAGCCCCAGCATTTT. Translated, it gives CASLRAGTEYNQPQHF. The full variable domain, with the rest looked up from reference TRBV19 and TRBJ1-5, is DGGITQSPKYLFRKEGQNVTLSCEQNLNHDAMYWYRQDPGQGLRLIYYSQIVNDFQKGDIAEGYSVSREKKESFPLTVTSAQKNPTAFYLCASLRAGTEYNQPQHFGDGTRLSIL.

This sequence joins TRBV5-8 and TRBJ1-5, with D perhaps matching TRBD1 (5 bases). V gave up 9 bases and J gave up 3 bases, with 19 bases separating them. In germline, CDR1 is SGHTS, CDR2 YDEGEE. The CDR3 sequence is 15 residues long. In DNA, the CDR3 is TGTGCCACCTCAAAGAGGGGTTTGCTCAATCAGCCCCAGCATTTT. Translation gives CATSKRGLLNQPQHF.